This entry lists 25 T cell receptor beta chains sequenced from one sample in a study of a mutant IDH1 vaccine in newly diagnosed glioma. Time point meaning: week 23, last vaccination. Each dose delivered 300 ug of mutant IDH1 20-mer peptide subcutaneously with imiquimod. The antigens for these receptors are not known. Here immunoSEQ multiplex PCR was the method, and the copy in TCRdb shows in-frame clones only, minus some. Of approximately 60,000 clones detected, 80% to 90% appear once; the ten largest clones hold approximately 3.8%. Material: PBMCs, obtained from a glioma patient whose treatment included an IDH1 peptide vaccine. These receptors were collected from a man aged 30-40 years with glioma.

This rearrangement joins TRBV5-4 to TRBJ2-1; 13 positions agree with TRBD2. Germline V gene data show CDR1 as SGHNT and CDR2 as YYREEE (reference sequence). This CDR3 is built from 15 residues. With V trimmed by 5 bases and J by 4 bases, 3 bases remained unmatched. The CDR3 DNA reads as TGTGCCAGCAGACTAGCGGGGGGGTCGTACAATGAGCAGTTCTTC. This gives the protein CASRLAGGSYNEQFF.

The rearrangement joins TRBV9 to TRBJ2-7, with 7 bases fitting TRBD1. The CDR3 has 15 residues. Germline V lookup: CDR1 SGDLS, CDR2 YYNGEE. Germline trimming cut 0 bases from V and 1 base from J; bases unmatched to any gene: 4. The CDR3 DNA follows: TGTGCCAGCAGCGTAGGGGACAGTGGATCCTACGAGCAGTACTTC. It specifies CASSVGDSGSYEQYF. The entire variable domain, with the rest obtained from reference TRBV9 and TRBJ2-7, is as follows: DSGVTQTPKHLITATGQRVTLRCSPRSGDLSVYWYQQSLDQGLQFLIQYYNGEERAKGNILERFSAQQFPDLHSELNLSSLELGDSALYFCASSVGDSGSYEQYFGPGTRLTVT.

V is TRBV21-1 and J is TRBJ2-7; no check of the table's D call, TRBD1, against the DNA was made. TRBV21-1 corresponds to a pseudogene. The CDR3 runs to 14 residues. CDR3 in DNA: TGTGCCAGCAGCAAAAATCCAGGCGCTTACGAGCAGTACTTC. This translates into CASSKNPGAYEQYF.

Here the CDR3 DNA reads TGTGCCAGCAGCCCGTACAATTTGCTAACCCCCATCTACGAGCAGTACTTC. Protein product: CASSPYNLLTPIYEQYF. The chain employs TRBV11-2 and TRBJ2-7; no firm D call. V lost 5 bases to trimming and J lost 3 bases, with 23 bases between them. Germline CDR1 is SGHAT and CDR2 is FQNNGV. The CDR3 runs 17 residues.

The rearrangement joins TRBV11-3 to TRBJ2-3, with D maybe TRBD2 (5 bases). Trimming cost V 5 bases and J 0 bases, with 12 bases left between them. This CDR3 has 15 amino acids. Germline assignment: CDR1 SGHNT and CDR2 YENEEA. CDR3 DNA: TGTGCCAGCAGCATCGGACGGACTAGCACAGATACGCAGTATTTT. This codes for CASSIGRTSTDTQYF.

The chain uses TRBV5-6 and TRBJ2-6; D may be TRBD2 (6 bases). CDR1 is SGHDT and CDR2 is YYEEEE in the germline V gene. This CDR3 comprises 15 residues. Trimming stripped 3 bases from V and 0 bases from J, with 7 bases between. The CDR3 coding sequence is TGTGCCAGCAGCTGGGGGGTCTCTGGGGCCAACGTCCTGACTTTC. Residues: CASSWGVSGANVLTF.

V is TRBV20-1 and J is TRBJ1-1; D ambiguous. Germline V CDR1 and CDR2: DFQATT, SNEGSKA (reference sequence). CDR3 length equals 11 residues. Trimming removed 2 bases from V and 8 bases from J, with 9 bases in between. The CDR3 coding sequence is TGCAGTGCTAGATCCGAGTTGGAAGCTTTCTTT. Protein: CSARSELEAFF.

This chain links TRBV5-1 with TRBJ2-7, with D maybe TRBD1 (6 bases). Deletions cut 0 bases from V and 6 bases from J, with 16 bases between. CDR3 length equals 15 residues. Per the germline V gene, CDR1 is SGHRS and CDR2 is YFSETQ. The CDR3 sequence: CASSLEAGVGGEQYF. CDR3 coding DNA: TGCGCCAGCAGCTTGGAAGCAGGGGTGGGTGGCGAGCAGTACTTC.

This clone has a handful of counts. The J gene is TRBJ1-5, the V gene TRBV6-1, with D possibly matching TRBD1 (5 bases). Germline V gives CDR1 MNHNS, CDR2 SASEGT. The CDR3 extends over 14 amino acids. V was shortened by 7 bases and J by 2 bases, with 12 bases between the two germline ends. In DNA, the CDR3 is TGTGCCAGCACAGTTGGAGGGGGCAATCAGCCCCAGCATTTT. It yields the protein CASTVGGGNQPQHF.

This clone was found once. This chain links TRBV28 with TRBJ1-1; D remains ambiguous. In germline, CDR1 is MDHEN, CDR2 SYDVKM. V was trimmed by 7 bases and J by 1 base, leaving 13 bases between them. The CDR3 sequence is 14 residues long. For the CDR3, the DNA is TGTGCCAGCACCCCACCTCCGGCGAACACTGAAGCTTTCTTT. Its translation: CASTPPPANTEAFF.

This clone was seen only once. The CDR3 region is CASRPDRGVGEGQPQHF. The CDR3 nucleotides are TGCGCCAGCAGACCCGACAGGGGGGTGGGTGAGGGTCAGCCCCAGCATTTT. The rearrangement links TRBV10-2 to TRBJ1-5; 9 bases agree with TRBD1. CDR1 and CDR2 (germline): WSHSY, SAAADI. This CDR3 comprises 17 residues. The J segment lost 6 bases and the V segment lost 6 bases, leaving 15 bases of the junction unmatched.

V and J are TRBV6-6 and TRBJ1-6, with 7 bases aligning to TRBD1. CDR1 is MNHNY and CDR2 is SVGAGI in the germline V gene (reference sequence). V trimming: 7 bases; J trimming: 6 bases; junction bases outside the gene matches: 6. The CDR3 runs 14 residues. CDR3 sequence reads: CASTRQGSNSPLHF. The CDR3 DNA is TGTGCCAGCACGAGACAGGGATCTAATTCACCCCTCCACTTT.

The chain is built from TRBV6-6 and TRBJ2-3, with 7 nucleotides matching TRBD2. The germline V gene encodes CDR1 MNHNY and CDR2 SVGAGI (reference sequence). V gave up 7 bases and J gave up 4 bases; unmatched junction bases: 8. CDR3 length: 14 amino acids. For the CDR3, the DNA is TGTGCCAGCACCGCCGCGACTAGCCCAGATACGCAGTATTTT. Residues: CASTAATSPDTQYF.

This clone was seen once. CDR3 nucleotides: TGTGCCAGCAGCGCGAGCGCGGGGGTCACAGATACGCAGTATTTT. Translating it yields CASSASAGVTDTQYF. This rearrangement joins TRBV9 to TRBJ2-3, with 7 bases lining up with TRBD2. This CDR3 has 15 amino acids. Germline V gene data show CDR1 as SGDLS and CDR2 as YYNGEE. Germline trimming cut 3 bases from V and 2 bases from J; bases unmatched to any gene: 6.

The V and J genes are TRBV4-1 and TRBJ2-1; D gene uncertain. The CDR3 runs to 18 residues. In germline, CDR1 is MGHRA, CDR2 YSYEKL. Trimming pared 4 bases from V and 3 bases from J, leaving 22 bases between. CDR3 sequence: CASSRLAVVAHIYNEQFF. The CDR3 DNA sequence: TGCGCCAGCAGCCGTCTTGCGGTAGTGGCCCACATCTACAATGAGCAGTTCTTC.

The chain has TRBV5-8 and TRBJ2-4; D unresolved. From germline, CDR1 is SGHTS and CDR2 YDEGEE. This CDR3 spans 15 amino acids. The ends were cut back, 0 bases at V and 0 bases at J, with 7 bases in the middle. The chain's CDR3 is CASSLGWLAKNIQYF. As DNA, the CDR3 is TGTGCCAGCAGCTTGGGTTGGTTAGCCAAAAACATTCAGTACTTC. The whole variable domain, remainder taken from reference TRBV5-8 and TRBJ2-4, is EAGVTQSPTHLIKTRGQQATLRCSPISGHTSVYWYQQALGLGLQFLLWYDEGEERNRGNFPPRFSGRQFPNYSSELNVNALELEDSALYLCASSLGWLAKNIQYFGAGTRLSVL.

CDR3 region: CASSLSINTGELFF. DNA of the CDR3: TGTGCCAGCAGCTTGTCGATCAACACCGGGGAGCTGTTTTTT. The chain uses TRBV5-6 and TRBJ2-2; no firm D call. Germline loops: CDR1 SGHDT, CDR2 YYEEEE. The CDR3 has 14 residues. The V gene lost 1 base and the J gene lost 2 bases, with 6 bases spanning the gap.

This chain connects TRBV7-7 to TRBJ2-5; TRBD1 is a possible D gene (5 bases). Trimming cost V 5 bases and J 0 bases, with 13 bases left between them. Germline V gives CDR1 SSHAT, CDR2 FNYEAQ (reference sequence). The CDR3 runs 15 residues. The CDR3 sequence: CASSLWPGYQETQYF. Written as DNA, the CDR3 is TGTGCCAGCAGCCTCTGGCCAGGGTACCAAGAGACCCAGTACTTC.

V gene TRBV18 combines with J gene TRBJ2-5, with D tentatively TRBD1 or TRBD2 (5 bases each). Per the germline V gene, CDR1 is KGHSH and CDR2 is LQKENI. The CDR3 length is 16 residues. V was shortened by 3 bases and J by 4 bases, with 18 bases between the two germline ends. In DNA form, the CDR3 reads TGTGCCAGCTCACCGCCGGGGACCCAATGGGGAGAGACCCAGTACTTC. It specifies CASSPPGTQWGETQYF.

The gene calls are TRBV29-1 and TRBJ2-2; the match to TRBD1 covers 12 bases. Germline assignment: CDR1 SQVTM and CDR2 ANQGSEA. The CDR3 contains 16 residues. Trimming at V came to 7 bases and at J to 4 bases, leaving 10 bases not matched to a gene. The CDR3 here is CSAIAGTGGITGELFF. DNA for the CDR3: TGCAGCGCGATCGCCGGGACAGGGGGCATCACCGGGGAGCTGTTTTTT.

V usage is TRBV6-1 and J usage is TRBJ1-6; D ambiguous. The V end was cut by 4 bases, the J end by 2 bases, with 9 bases between. CDR1 MNHNS and CDR2 SASEGT come from the germline V gene. The CDR3 is made up of 15 amino acids. The CDR3 sequence is CASSAMRPYNSPLHF. CDR3 nucleotides: TGTGCCAGCAGTGCGATGAGGCCCTATAATTCACCCCTCCACTTT.

The chain combines TRBV4-1 with TRBJ1-1; 11 nucleotides match TRBD1. The germline V gene has CDR1 MGHRA and CDR2 YSYEKL. J lost 7 bases, V lost 4 bases, and 17 bases had no gene match. CDR3 length: 18 residues. Here the CDR3 DNA reads TGCGCCAGCAGCCCGCAATTGGGGACAGGGGGGTTATACGGTGAAGCTTTCTTT. It specifies CASSPQLGTGGLYGEAFF.

The chain joins TRBV19 to TRBJ1-1, with 9 bases fitting TRBD1. There are 17 residues in the CDR3. The V gene's germline CDR1 is LNHDA and CDR2 SQIVND (reference sequence). The V gene end was trimmed by 3 bases and the J gene end by 6 bases; junction bases not matched to a gene: 14. CDR3 protein: CASSINFGRTGVPEAFF. The CDR3 DNA reads TGTGCCAGTAGTATTAATTTCGGGCGGACAGGGGTTCCTGAAGCTTTCTTT.

Here the CDR3 DNA reads TGTGCCAGCAGCTTAGGCACAAACTACGAGCAGTACTTC. Its protein product is CASSLGTNYEQYF. This chain joins TRBV7-8 and TRBJ2-7; no firm D call. This CDR3 has 13 residues. Germline V gene lookup returns CDR1 SGHVS and CDR2 FQNEAQ. V was trimmed by 1 base and J by 3 bases, leaving 7 bases between them.

V gene TRBV5-1 combines with J gene TRBJ1-6; TRBD1 matches at 10 bases. Trimming at V came to 4 bases and at J to 14 bases, leaving 15 bases not matched to a gene. CDR1 is SGHRS and CDR2 is YFSETQ in the germline V gene. This CDR3 has 16 residues. This CDR3 is CASSERPGTGVGALHF. CDR3 coding DNA: TGCGCCAGCAGCGAGAGACCCGGGACAGGGGTGGGGGCCCTCCACTTT.